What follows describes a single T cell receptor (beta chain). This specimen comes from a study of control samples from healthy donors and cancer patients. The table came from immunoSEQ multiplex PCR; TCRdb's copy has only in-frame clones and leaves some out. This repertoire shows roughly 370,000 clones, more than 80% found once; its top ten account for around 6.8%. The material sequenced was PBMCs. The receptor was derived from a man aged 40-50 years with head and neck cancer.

The CDR3 DNA sequence: TGTGCCAGCAGTAGTAGCGGCTACGAGCAGTACTTC. As protein: CASSSSGYEQYF. The chain recombines TRBV6-5 with TRBJ2-7, with D possibly matching TRBD2 (6 bases). Germline CDR1 is MNHEY and CDR2 is SVGAGI. The V gene lost 5 bases and the J gene lost 3 bases, with 8 bases spanning the gap. There are 12 residues in the CDR3.